These 22 T cell receptor beta chains share one sample of origin, sequenced in a study of cytomegalovirus exposure and HLA in healthy donors. This PCR relied on a set of 60 Vbeta primers and 13 Jbeta primers. TCRdb's table, derived via immunoSEQ multiplex PCR, lists solely in-frame clones and lacks some. Of 150,000 to 200,000 clones in the sample, more than 80% were seen once. Sequencing was carried out using PBMCs. The receptors shown here come from a woman aged 45-65 years in good health and CMV-seropositive.

V and J are TRBV28 and TRBJ1-2, with D possibly being TRBD1 (5 bases). The CDR3 has 13 residues. The V end lost 2 bases, the J end lost 6 bases, and 10 bases lay between the germline ends. Per the germline V gene, CDR1 is MDHEN and CDR2 is SYDVKM. This CDR3 is CASSLPSGNGYTF. CDR3 nucleotides: TGTGCCAGCAGTTTACCGTCAGGGAATGGCTACACCTTC.

This chain links TRBV28 with TRBJ1-4; TRBD1 agrees at 7 bases. V shed 3 bases and J 3 bases; nucleotides not matched to a gene: 4. This CDR3 spans 15 amino acids. CDR1 and CDR2 (germline): MDHEN, SYDVKM. The CDR3 here is CASSFGDRANEKLFF. CDR3 DNA: TGTGCCAGCAGTTTCGGGGACAGAGCTAATGAAAAACTGTTTTTT.

The V gene is TRBV9, the J gene TRBJ2-7; tentative D call: TRBD1 (6 bases). This CDR3 contains 14 residues. Per the germline V gene, CDR1 is SGDLS and CDR2 is YYNGEE. Trimming left V 5 bases short and J 4 bases short, with 16 bases between. The CDR3 sequence: CASSIGSRGYEQYF. As DNA, the CDR3 is TGTGCCAGCAGTATAGGGTCCAGGGGTTACGAGCAGTACTTC.

The chain recombines TRBV7-8 with TRBJ2-3; 10 positions match TRBD2. Germline V lookup: CDR1 SGHVS, CDR2 FQNEAQ. The trim removed 0 bases at V and 0 bases at J, leaving 9 bases unmatched. CDR3 size: 19 residues. CDR3 bases: TGTGCCAGCAGCTTAGCTTCTAGCGGGGGTGACGCTAGCACAGATACGCAGTATTTT. Amino acid sequence: CASSLASSGGDASTDTQYF.

About this clone: Germline is not matched at one junction end, which may reflect a read error. CDR3 sequence reads: CASSPGLADTDTQYF. CDR3 sequence (DNA): TGTGCTAGCAGCCCGGGACTAGCGGACACAGATACGCAGTATTTT. The chain has TRBV7-7 and TRBJ2-3, with TRBD2 matching 11 bases. Germline CDR1 and CDR2: SSHAT and FNYEAQ (reference sequence). The CDR3 has 15 amino acids. Drawing the rest from reference TRBV7-7 and TRBJ2-3, the complete variable domain is GAGVSQSPRYKVTKRGQDVTLRCDPISSHATLYWYQQALGQGPEFLTYFNYEAQPDKSGLPSDRFSAERPEGSISTLTIQRTEQRDSAMYRCASSPGLADTDTQYFGPGTRLTVL.

This clone has only one observation. J is TRBJ2-1 and V is TRBV14, with 16 positions matching TRBD2. V was clipped by 0 bases and J by 8 bases; unmatched bases: 4. Germline loops: CDR1 SGHDN, CDR2 FVKESK. The CDR3 is 17 residues long. The CDR3 DNA is TGTGCCAGCAGCCAAGAGGGGACTAGCGGGGGGGCCCATGAGCAGTTCTTC. Translated, it gives CASSQEGTSGGAHEQFF.

The genes are TRBV19 and TRBJ1-1; the D gene is possibly TRBD1 (6 bases). Between the trimmed V and J ends, which lost 5 bases and 1 base, there was a span of 20 bases. The CDR3 is 17 amino acids. Germline V gene lookup returns CDR1 LNHDA and CDR2 SQIVND (reference sequence). The CDR3, as DNA: TGTGCCAGTAGTCCGTGGACAGCGACAGGAGCGAACACTGAAGCTTTCTTT. Its translation is CASSPWTATGANTEAFF. The full variable domain, its missing parts supplied by reference TRBV19 and TRBJ1-1, is DGGITQSPKYLFRKEGQNVTLSCEQNLNHDAMYWYRQDPGQGLRLIYYSQIVNDFQKGDIAEGYSVSREKKESFPLTVTSAQKNPTAFYLCASSPWTATGANTEAFFGQGTRLTVV.

This sequence joins TRBV7-8 and TRBJ2-7; 10 positions agree with TRBD2. The CDR3 is 14 residues long. Per germline, CDR1 SGHVS and CDR2 FQNEAQ. V gave up 4 bases and J gave up 2 bases; unmatched junction bases: 2. Here the CDR3 reads CASSSSGGAYEQYF. The CDR3 region has the DNA TGTGCCAGCAGCTCCAGCGGGGGGGCCTACGAGCAGTACTTC.

This clone was found once. This rearrangement joins TRBV6-5 to TRBJ1-1, with 8 bases matching TRBD1. Germline V gene sequence: CDR1 MNHEY, CDR2 SVGAGI. The CDR3 covers 16 residues. The junction had 7 bases not matched to a gene; V was cut back by 0 bases and J by 4 bases. The CDR3 DNA reads as TGTGCCAGCAGTTACTCCGAATACAGGGGGGGCACTGAAGCTTTCTTT. Protein sequence: CASSYSEYRGGTEAFF.

The J gene is TRBJ2-5, the V gene TRBV28, with D perhaps TRBD2 (6 bases). V lost 2 bases, J lost 3 bases, and 7 bases lay in between. CDR1 and CDR2 (germline): MDHEN, SYDVKM. The CDR3 contains 13 residues. In nucleotides, the CDR3 is TGTGCCAGCAGTTTAGCGGGGAAAGAGACCCAGTACTTC. Protein sequence: CASSLAGKETQYF.

The chain is built from TRBV6-1 and TRBJ2-7, with 11 bases that match TRBD1. CDR1 MNHNS and CDR2 SASEGT come from the germline V gene. Germline trimming cut 7 bases from V and 2 bases from J; bases unmatched to any gene: 7. The CDR3 is 15 residues long. The CDR3 protein is CASTAGDRGTYEQYF. The DNA of the CDR3 is TGTGCCAGCACCGCCGGGGACAGGGGGACCTACGAGCAGTACTTC.

A note on this clone: This CDR3 is also generated by other DNA sequences in the sample. The V gene is TRBV9, the J gene TRBJ2-3, with 7 positions matching TRBD2. V shed 2 bases and J 0 bases; nucleotides not matched to a gene: 3. The CDR3 has 15 amino acids. Germline V gene data show CDR1 as SGDLS and CDR2 as YYNGEE. The CDR3 nucleotides are TGTGCCAGCAGCGTGGGGAGGGGAAGCACAGATACGCAGTATTTT. Encoded protein: CASSVGRGSTDTQYF.

This rearrangement joins TRBV27 to TRBJ2-7, with D tentatively TRBD1 (7 bases). V lost 10 bases and J lost 1, with 17 bases in between. Germline V gives CDR1 MNHEY, CDR2 SMNVEV (reference sequence). The CDR3 has 14 amino acids. The CDR3 region has the DNA TGTGCCACCCGTGGGCAGGGGGGTTCCTACGAGCAGTACTTC. This encodes CATRGQGGSYEQYF.

This chain links TRBV2 with TRBJ1-1; no reliable D call. The CDR3 is 13 amino acids. Germline CDR1 reads SNHLY; CDR2 reads FYNNEI. Trimming removed 4 bases from V and 5 bases from J, with 11 bases in between. The CDR3 sequence: CASSAGRETEAFF. CDR3 bases: TGTGCCAGCAGTGCTGGGCGGGAAACTGAAGCTTTCTTT.

V gene TRBV6-5 combines with J gene TRBJ2-2; TRBD2 aligns across 9 bases. This CDR3 has 14 amino acids. Germline-derived CDR1 and CDR2 are MNHEY and SVGAGI. Unmatched junction bases numbered 6, after V lost 6 bases and J lost 7 bases. Here the CDR3 reads CASRMGLAGGELFF. The CDR3 nucleotides are TGTGCCAGCAGGATGGGACTAGCTGGCGGGGAGCTGTTTTTT.

CDR3 protein: CASFSSGGHEQYF. CDR3 bases: TGTGCCAGCTTCTCTAGCGGGGGACACGAGCAGTACTTC. J is TRBJ2-7 and V is TRBV6-5; 10 bases map to TRBD2. The trim removed 8 bases at V and 5 bases at J, leaving 6 bases unmatched. Looked up from germline, CDR1 is MNHEY and CDR2 is SVGAGI. CDR3 length equals 13 residues.

The genes are TRBV18 and TRBJ1-2, with D possibly matching TRBD1 (6 bases). The germline V gene has CDR1 KGHSH and CDR2 LQKENI. This CDR3 is built from 14 residues. Trimming removed 2 bases from V and 2 bases from J, with 9 bases in between. CDR3 residues: CASSPNRDNYGYTF. CDR3 DNA sequence: TGTGCCAGCTCACCAAACAGGGACAACTATGGCTACACCTTC.

Comment on this clone: A junction boundary mismatches the germline segment, possibly from a read error. V and J are TRBV19 and TRBJ1-6; TRBD1 might be the D (6 bases). Germline lookup yields CDR1 LNHDA and CDR2 SQIVND (reference sequence). The length of the CDR3 is 13 residues. This chain's CDR3 is CASKNRDNLPLHF. CDR3 DNA sequence: TGTGCCAGTAAAAACAGGGATAATTTACCCCTCCACTTT.

The chain combines TRBV7-8 with TRBJ1-3, with TRBD1 matching over 8 bases. The CDR3 is 18 amino acids. CDR1 and CDR2 from the germline V gene are SGHVS and FQNEAQ. V shed 3 bases, J shed 3 bases, and the junction held 13 bases outside the gene matches. CDR3 sequence: CASSFGQGATFSGNTIYF. The CDR3 coding sequence is TGTGCCAGCAGCTTTGGGCAGGGGGCAACCTTTAGTGGAAACACCATATATTTT.

The chain links TRBV4-2 to TRBJ2-1, with 11 bases identical to TRBD2. The germline V gene has CDR1 LGHNA and CDR2 YNFKEQ. Germline trimming cut 0 bases from V and 9 bases from J; bases unmatched to any gene: 7. The CDR3 spans 16 residues. CDR3 in amino acids: CASSQDSSGGASEQFF. CDR3 sequence (DNA): TGTGCCAGCAGCCAAGATAGTAGCGGGGGGGCATCTGAGCAGTTCTTC.

The chain has TRBV7-9 and TRBJ2-3; TRBD1 aligns across 7 bases. This CDR3 spans 15 amino acids. Germline V gives CDR1 SEHNR, CDR2 FQNEAQ (reference sequence). After removal of 4 bases from V and 3 bases from J, the junction contained 7 bases not matched to a gene. The CDR3 bases are TGTGCCAGCAGCTCTCGGACAGGCGGGACAGATACGCAGTATTTT. Amino acid sequence: CASSSRTGGTDTQYF.

This chain uses TRBV7-8 with TRBJ2-5, with 8 bases fitting TRBD2. Germline V gives CDR1 SGHVS, CDR2 FQNEAQ. The CDR3 sequence is 16 residues long. V lost 5 bases to trimming and J lost 4 bases; unmatched junction nucleotides: 12. CDR3 nucleotides: TGTGCCAGCAGCACTCGGACTAGCCCCCCAGGAGAGACCCAGTACTTC. It specifies CASSTRTSPPGETQYF.